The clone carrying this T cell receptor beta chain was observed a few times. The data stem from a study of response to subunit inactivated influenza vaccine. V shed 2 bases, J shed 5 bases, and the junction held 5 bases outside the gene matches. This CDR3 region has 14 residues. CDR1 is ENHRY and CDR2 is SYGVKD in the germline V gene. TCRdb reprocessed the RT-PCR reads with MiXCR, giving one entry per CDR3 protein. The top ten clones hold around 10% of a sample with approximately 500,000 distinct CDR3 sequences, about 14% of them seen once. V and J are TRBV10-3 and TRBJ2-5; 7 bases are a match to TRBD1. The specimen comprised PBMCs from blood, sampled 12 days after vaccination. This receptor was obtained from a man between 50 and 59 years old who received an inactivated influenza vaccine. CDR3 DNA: TGTGCCATCAGTGAGGGGACAGTTGGGGAGACCCAGTACTTC. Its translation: CAISEGTVGETQYF.